The sequence of this TCR beta chain was determined in a study of blood T cell repertoires in COVID-19. This CDR3 spans 13 amino acids. Looked up from germline, CDR1 is LGHDT and CDR2 is YNNKEL (reference sequence). V lost 8 bases and J lost 5, with 15 bases in between. Clones were sequenced by immunoSEQ multiplex PCR, and TCRdb holds only the in-frame ones, with some missing. This table holds fewer than 130,000 clones, approximately 62% found once. This clone was seen a handful of times. Sequencing was carried out using peripheral blood. This chain links TRBV3-1 (or the pseudogene TRBV3-2) with TRBJ1-1; D might be TRBD1 (6 bases). The sequence was obtained from a man older than 75 with acute or convalescent COVID-19. CDR3 region: CASGPPGETEAFF. The DNA of the CDR3 is TGTGCCAGCGGTCCGCCAGGGGAGACTGAAGCTTTCTTT.